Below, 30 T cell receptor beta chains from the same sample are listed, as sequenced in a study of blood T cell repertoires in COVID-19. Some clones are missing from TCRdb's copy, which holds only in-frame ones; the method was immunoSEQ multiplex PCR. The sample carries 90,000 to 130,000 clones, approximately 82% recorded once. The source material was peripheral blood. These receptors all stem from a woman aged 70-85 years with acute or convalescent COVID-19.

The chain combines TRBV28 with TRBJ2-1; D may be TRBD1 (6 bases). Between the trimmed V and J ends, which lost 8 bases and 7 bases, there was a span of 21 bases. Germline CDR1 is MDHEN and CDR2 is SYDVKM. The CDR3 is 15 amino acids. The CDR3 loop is CASGYTGTLGNEQFF. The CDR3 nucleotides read TGTGCCAGCGGCTATACAGGGACATTAGGGAATGAGCAGTTCTTC.

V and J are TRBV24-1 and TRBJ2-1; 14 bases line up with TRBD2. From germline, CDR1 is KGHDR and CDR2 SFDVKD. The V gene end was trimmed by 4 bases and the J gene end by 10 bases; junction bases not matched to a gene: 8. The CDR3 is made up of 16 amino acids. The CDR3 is CATSDMTSGRAGEQFF. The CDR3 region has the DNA TGTGCCACCAGTGACATGACTAGCGGGAGGGCCGGAGAGCAGTTCTTC.

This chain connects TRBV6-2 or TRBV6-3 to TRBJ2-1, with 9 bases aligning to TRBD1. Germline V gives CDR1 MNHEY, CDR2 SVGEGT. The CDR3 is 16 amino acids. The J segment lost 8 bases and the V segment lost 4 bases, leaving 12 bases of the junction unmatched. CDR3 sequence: CASSSLAGTGLYEQFF. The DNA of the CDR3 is TGTGCCAGCAGTTCCCTCGCCGGGACAGGGTTATATGAGCAGTTCTTC.

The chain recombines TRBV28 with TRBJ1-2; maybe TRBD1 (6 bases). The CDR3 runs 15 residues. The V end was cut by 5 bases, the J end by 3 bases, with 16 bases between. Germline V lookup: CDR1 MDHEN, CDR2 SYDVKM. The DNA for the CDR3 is TGTGCCAGCAGTCCCGGGGGGGCGGTGGACTATGGCTACACCTTC. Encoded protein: CASSPGGAVDYGYTF.

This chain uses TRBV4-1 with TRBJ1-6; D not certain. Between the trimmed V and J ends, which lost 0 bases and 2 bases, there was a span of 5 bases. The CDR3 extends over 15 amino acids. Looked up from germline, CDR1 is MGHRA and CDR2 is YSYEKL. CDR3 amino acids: CASSQETAYNSPLHF. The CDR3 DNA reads TGCGCCAGCAGCCAAGAAACAGCCTATAATTCACCCCTCCACTTT.

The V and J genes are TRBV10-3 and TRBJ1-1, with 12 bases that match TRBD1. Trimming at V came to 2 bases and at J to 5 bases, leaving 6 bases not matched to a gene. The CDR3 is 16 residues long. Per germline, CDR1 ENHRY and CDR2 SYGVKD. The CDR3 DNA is TGTGCCATCAGTGAGGGGGACAGGGGGCTGAGGACTGAAGCTTTCTTT. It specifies CAISEGDRGLRTEAFF.

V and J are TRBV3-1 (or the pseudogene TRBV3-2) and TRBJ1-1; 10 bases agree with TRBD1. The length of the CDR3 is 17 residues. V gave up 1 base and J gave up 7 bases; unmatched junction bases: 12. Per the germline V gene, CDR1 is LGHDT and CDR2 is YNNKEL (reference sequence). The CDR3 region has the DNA TGTGCCAGCAGCCAAGTTGTCCTTGGACAGGGGGATATTGAAGCTTTCTTT. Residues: CASSQVVLGQGDIEAFF.

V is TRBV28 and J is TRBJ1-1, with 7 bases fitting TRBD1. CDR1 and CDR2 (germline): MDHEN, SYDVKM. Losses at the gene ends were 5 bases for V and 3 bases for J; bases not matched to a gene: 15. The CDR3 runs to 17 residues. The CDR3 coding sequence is TGTGCCAGCAGTGCCATCCCCCAGGGGGTCGGGTACACTGAAGCTTTCTTT. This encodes CASSAIPQGVGYTEAFF.

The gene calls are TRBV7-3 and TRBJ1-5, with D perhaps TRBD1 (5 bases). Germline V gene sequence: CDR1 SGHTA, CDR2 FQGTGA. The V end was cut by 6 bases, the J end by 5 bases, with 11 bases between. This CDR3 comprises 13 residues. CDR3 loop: CASRGTGDQPQHF. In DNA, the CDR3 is TGTGCCAGCAGGGGGACGGGGGATCAGCCCCAGCATTTT.

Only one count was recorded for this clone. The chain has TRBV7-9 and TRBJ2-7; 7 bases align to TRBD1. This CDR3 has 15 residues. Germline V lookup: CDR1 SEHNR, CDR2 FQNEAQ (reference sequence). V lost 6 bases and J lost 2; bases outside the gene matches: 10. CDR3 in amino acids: CASSSPTGNPYEQYF. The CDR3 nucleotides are TGTGCCAGCAGTTCCCCGACAGGGAACCCCTACGAGCAGTACTTC.

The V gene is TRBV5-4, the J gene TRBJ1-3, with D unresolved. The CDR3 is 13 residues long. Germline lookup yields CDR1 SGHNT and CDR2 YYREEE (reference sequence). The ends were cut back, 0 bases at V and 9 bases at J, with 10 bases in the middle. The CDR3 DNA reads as TGTGCCAGCAGCTTGGCGGGCCGGGGCACCATATATTTT. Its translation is CASSLAGRGTIYF.

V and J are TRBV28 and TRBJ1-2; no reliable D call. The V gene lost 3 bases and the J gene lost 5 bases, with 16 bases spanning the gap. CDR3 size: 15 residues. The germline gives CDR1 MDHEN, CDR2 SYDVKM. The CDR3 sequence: CASSFRQAAVYGYTF. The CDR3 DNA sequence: TGTGCCAGCAGTTTTCGGCAGGCAGCAGTTTATGGCTACACCTTC.

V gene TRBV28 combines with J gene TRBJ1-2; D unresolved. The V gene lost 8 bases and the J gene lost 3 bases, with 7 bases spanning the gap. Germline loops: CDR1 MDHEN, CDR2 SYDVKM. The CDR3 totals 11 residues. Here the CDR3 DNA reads TGTGCCAGCGTAGACTACTATGGCTACACCTTC. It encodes CASVDYYGYTF.

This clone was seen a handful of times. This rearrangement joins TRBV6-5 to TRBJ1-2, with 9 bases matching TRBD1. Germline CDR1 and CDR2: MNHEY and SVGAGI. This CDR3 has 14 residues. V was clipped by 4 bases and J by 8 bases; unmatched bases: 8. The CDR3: CASSFSGTGRGYTF. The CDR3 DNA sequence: TGTGCCAGCAGTTTCTCCGGGACAGGGAGAGGCTACACCTTC.

As DNA, the CDR3 is TGTGCCAGCTCACCACTGACAGGGGGCGAGACCCAGTACTTC. Amino acids: CASSPLTGGETQYF. The rearrangement links TRBV18 to TRBJ2-5; 10 bases map to TRBD1. Trimming at V came to 1 base and at J to 5 bases, leaving 1 base not matched to a gene. The germline V gene encodes CDR1 KGHSH and CDR2 LQKENI. This CDR3 spans 14 amino acids.

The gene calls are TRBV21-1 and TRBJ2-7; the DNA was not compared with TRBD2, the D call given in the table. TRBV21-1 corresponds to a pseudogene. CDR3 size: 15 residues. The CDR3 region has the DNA TGTGCCAGCATCCTGATGTCGAGCGTAAACTACGAGCAGTACGTC. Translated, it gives CASILMSSVNYEQYV.

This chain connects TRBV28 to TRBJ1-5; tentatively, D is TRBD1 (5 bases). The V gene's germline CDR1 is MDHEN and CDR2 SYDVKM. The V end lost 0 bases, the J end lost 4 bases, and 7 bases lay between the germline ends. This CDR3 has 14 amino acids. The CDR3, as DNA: TGTGCCAGCAGTTTATGGACAGCTAATCAGCCCCAGCATTTT. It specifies CASSLWTANQPQHF.

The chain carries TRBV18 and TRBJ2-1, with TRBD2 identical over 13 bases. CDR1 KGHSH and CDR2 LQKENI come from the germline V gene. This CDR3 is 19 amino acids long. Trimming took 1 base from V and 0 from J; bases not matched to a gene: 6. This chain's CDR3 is CASSPRGLAGSTSYNEQFF. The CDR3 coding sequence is TGTGCCAGCTCACCACGGGGACTAGCGGGATCGACCTCCTACAATGAGCAGTTCTTC.

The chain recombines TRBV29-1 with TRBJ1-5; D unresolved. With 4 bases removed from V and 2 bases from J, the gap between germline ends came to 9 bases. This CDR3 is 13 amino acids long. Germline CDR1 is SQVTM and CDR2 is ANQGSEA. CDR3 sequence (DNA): TGCAGCGTTGGAACAATGGGCAATCAGCCCCAGCATTTT. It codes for CSVGTMGNQPQHF.

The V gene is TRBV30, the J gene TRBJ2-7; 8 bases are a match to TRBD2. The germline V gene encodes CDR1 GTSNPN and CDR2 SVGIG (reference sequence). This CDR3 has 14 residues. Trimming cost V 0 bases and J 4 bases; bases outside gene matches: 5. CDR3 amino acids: CAWSVLGTSYEQYF. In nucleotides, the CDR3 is TGTGCCTGGAGTGTATTGGGGACTAGTTACGAGCAGTACTTC.

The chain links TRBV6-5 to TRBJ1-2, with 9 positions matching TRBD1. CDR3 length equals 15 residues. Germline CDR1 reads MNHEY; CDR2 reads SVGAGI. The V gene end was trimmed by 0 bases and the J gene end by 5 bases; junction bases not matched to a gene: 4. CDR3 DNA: TGTGCCAGCAGTTACTCGACCGGGACAGGGTATGGCTACACCTTC. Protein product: CASSYSTGTGYGYTF.

This CDR3 reads CASSQRGGNTIYF. The CDR3 DNA reads as TGTGCCAGCAGCCAGAGGGGAGGGAACACCATATATTTT. V usage is TRBV3-1 (or the pseudogene TRBV3-2) and J usage is TRBJ1-3, with D tentatively TRBD1 (5 bases). CDR3 size: 13 residues. CDR1 is LGHDT, CDR2 YNNKEL, per germline (reference sequence). The germline V and J ends were trimmed by 3 bases and 7 bases, with 10 bases remaining between them.

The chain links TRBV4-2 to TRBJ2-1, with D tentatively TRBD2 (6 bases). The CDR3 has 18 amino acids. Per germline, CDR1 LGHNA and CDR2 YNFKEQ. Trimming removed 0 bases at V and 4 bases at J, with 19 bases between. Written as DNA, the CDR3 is TGTGCCAGCAGCCAAGAGGGATCCGGGGAGGCCCCATACAATGAGCAGTTCTTC. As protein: CASSQEGSGEAPYNEQFF.

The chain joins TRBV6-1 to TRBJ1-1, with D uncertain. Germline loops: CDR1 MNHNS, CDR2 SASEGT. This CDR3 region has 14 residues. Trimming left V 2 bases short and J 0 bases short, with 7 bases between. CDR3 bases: TGTGCCAGCAGTGAACTACAGTTGAACACTGAAGCTTTCTTT. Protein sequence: CASSELQLNTEAFF.

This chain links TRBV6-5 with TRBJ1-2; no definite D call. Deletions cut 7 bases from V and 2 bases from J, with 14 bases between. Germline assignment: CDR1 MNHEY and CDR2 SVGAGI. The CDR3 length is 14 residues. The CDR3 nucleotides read TGTGCCAGCACCGCTTCCCGAGGGAACTATGGCTACACCTTC. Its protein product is CASTASRGNYGYTF.

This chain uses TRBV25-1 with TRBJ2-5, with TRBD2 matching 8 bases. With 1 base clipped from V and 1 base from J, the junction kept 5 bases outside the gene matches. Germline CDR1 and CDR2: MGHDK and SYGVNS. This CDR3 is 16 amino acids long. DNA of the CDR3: TGTGCCAGCAGTGAATTCGGGGGGGCCATCCAAGAGACCCAGTACTTC. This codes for CASSEFGGAIQETQYF.

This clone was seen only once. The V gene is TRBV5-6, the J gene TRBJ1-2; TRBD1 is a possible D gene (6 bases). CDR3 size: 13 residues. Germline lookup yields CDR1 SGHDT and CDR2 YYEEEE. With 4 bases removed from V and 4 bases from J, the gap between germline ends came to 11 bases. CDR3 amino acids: CASSLGQSYGYTF. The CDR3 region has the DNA TGTGCCAGCAGCCTCGGACAGAGCTATGGCTACACCTTC.

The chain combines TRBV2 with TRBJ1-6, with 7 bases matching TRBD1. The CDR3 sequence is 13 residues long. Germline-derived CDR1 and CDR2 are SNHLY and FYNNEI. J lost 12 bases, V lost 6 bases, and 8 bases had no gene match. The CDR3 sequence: CASSLQGGGPLHF. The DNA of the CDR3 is TGTGCCAGCAGCCTTCAGGGGGGAGGACCCCTCCACTTT. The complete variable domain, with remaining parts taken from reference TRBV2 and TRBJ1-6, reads EPEVTQTPSHQVTQMGQEVILRCVPISNHLYFYWYRQILGQKVEFLVSFYNNEISEKSEIFDDQFSVERPDGSNFTLKIRSTKLEDSAMYFCASSLQGGGPLHFGNGTRLTVT.

The CDR3 loop is CASSPYGVWMNTEAFF. The CDR3 region has the DNA TGTGCCAGCAGCCCTTACGGGGTCTGGATGAACACTGAAGCTTTCTTT. The V and J genes are TRBV7-2 and TRBJ1-1; no definite D call. Germline V gene sequence: CDR1 SGHTA, CDR2 FQGNSA. The CDR3 has 16 amino acids. V lost 5 bases and J lost 0, with 16 bases in between.

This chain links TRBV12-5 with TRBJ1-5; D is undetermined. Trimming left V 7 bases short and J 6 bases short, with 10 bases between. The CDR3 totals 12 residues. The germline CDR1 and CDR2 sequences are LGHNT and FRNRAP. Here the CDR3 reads CASALTGQPQHF. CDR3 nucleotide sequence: TGTGCTAGTGCCCTCACCGGTCAGCCCCAGCATTTT.